This T cell receptor beta chain comes out of a study of T cell responses to AZD1222 COVID-19 vaccine. The CDR3 contains 15 residues. In germline, CDR1 is LGHDT, CDR2 YNNKEL (reference sequence). Between the trimmed V and J ends, which lost 4 bases and 2 bases, there was a span of 14 bases. Findings of the study overall: Unmutated regions of variants are reportedly targeted by nearly half of spike-specific TCRs. No repertoire was sampled before or during the peak T cell response, only after it. Only 5 or 6 AZD1222 recipients were seropositive at baseline.

Remarks on this clone: Its antigen is currently unknown.

The repertoire was sequenced with immunoSEQ multiplex PCR; TCRdb's copy has only in-frame clones and lacks some. The sample yields 90,000 to 120,000 clones, nearly 90% seen once. The specimen comprised peripheral blood, sampled 28 days after the second AZD1222 dose. The receptor was derived from an adult who received the AZD1222 COVID-19 vaccine. The genes are TRBV3-1 (or the pseudogene TRBV3-2) and TRBJ1-1, with a possible D match to TRBD1 (5 bases). CDR3 DNA: TGTGCCAGCAGCCCGGGGGGACGGCGAAACACTGAAGCTTTCTTT. Translating gives CASSPGGRRNTEAFF.